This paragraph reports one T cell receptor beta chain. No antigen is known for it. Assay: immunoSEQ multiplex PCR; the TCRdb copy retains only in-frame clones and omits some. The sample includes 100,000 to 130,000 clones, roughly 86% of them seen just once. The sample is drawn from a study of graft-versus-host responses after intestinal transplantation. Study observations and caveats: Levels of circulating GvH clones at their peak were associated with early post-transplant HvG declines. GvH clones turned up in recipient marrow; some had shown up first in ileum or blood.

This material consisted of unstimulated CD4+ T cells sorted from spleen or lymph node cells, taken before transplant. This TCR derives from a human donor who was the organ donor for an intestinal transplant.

The CDR3 loop reads CAISEQFGPAGHEQFF. For the CDR3, the DNA is TGTGCCATCAGCGAACAGTTTGGACCCGCAGGCCATGAGCAGTTCTTC. The rearrangement uses TRBV10-3 and TRBJ2-1, with unresolved D. The V end lost 6 bases, the J end lost 8 bases, and 23 bases lay between the germline ends. Germline V lookup: CDR1 ENHRY, CDR2 SYGVKD. The CDR3 contains 16 residues.